This T cell receptor (beta chain) was found in a study of T cells expressing NK-cell markers. For each CDR3 protein, TCRdb gives one entry from its re-call of the 5' RACE reads, without DNA. This sample's table reports about 150,000 distinct CDR3 sequences. Germline V gene lookup returns CDR1 SGHDT and CDR2 YYEEEE. The CDR3 loop spans 11 amino acids. The sample was blood T cells: a sorted CD56 or NKG2C T cell subset, CD4+ or CD8+ T cells, or bulk PBMC T cells (not recorded which). This sequence joins TRBV5-6 and TRBJ2-1. This receptor was identified in a woman between 45 and 60 years old in good health. The CDR3 reads CASSLMGLQFF. The full variable domain, completed using reference TRBV5-6 and TRBJ2-1, is DAGVTQSPTHLIKTRGQQVTLRCSPKSGHDTVSWYQQALGQGPQFIFQYYEEEERQRGNFPDRFSGHQFPNYSSELNVNALLLGDSALYLCASSLMGLQFFGPGTRLTVL.